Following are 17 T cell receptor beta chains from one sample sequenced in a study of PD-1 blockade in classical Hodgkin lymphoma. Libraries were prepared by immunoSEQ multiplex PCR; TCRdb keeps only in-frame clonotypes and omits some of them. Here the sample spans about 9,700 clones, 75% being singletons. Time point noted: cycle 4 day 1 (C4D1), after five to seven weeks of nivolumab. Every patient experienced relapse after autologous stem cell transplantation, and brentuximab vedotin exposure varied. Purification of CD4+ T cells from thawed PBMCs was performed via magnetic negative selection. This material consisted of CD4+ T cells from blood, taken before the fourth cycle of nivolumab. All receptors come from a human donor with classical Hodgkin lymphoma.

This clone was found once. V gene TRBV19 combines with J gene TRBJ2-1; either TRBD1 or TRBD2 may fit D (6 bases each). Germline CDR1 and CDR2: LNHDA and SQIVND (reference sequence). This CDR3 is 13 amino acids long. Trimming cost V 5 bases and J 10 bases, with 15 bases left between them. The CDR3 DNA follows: TGTGCCAGTAGTTGGTGGGGGGCAAGGGAGCAGTTCTTC. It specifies CASSWWGAREQFF.

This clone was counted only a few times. For the CDR3, the DNA is TGTGCCAGCTCACAGGATGGGACCCACTACGAGCAGTACGTC. This translates into CASSQDGTHYEQYV. The J gene is TRBJ2-7, the V gene TRBV18; D tentatively fits TRBD1 or TRBD2 (5 bases each). Trimming pared 4 bases from V and 3 bases from J, leaving 13 bases between. This CDR3 contains 14 residues. Germline lookup yields CDR1 KGHSH and CDR2 LQKENI.

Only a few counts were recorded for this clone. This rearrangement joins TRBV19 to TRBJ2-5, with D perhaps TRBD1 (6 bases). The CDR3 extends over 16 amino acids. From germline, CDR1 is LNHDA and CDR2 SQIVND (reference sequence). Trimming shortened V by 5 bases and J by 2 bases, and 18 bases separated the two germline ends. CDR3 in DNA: TGTGCCAGTAGTGACACAGGGAGAATCCTTCAAGAGACCCAGTACTTC. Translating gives CASSDTGRILQETQYF.

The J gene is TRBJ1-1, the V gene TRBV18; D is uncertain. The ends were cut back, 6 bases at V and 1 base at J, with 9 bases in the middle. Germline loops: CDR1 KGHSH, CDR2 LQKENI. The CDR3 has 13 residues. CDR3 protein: CASSGDPNTEAFF. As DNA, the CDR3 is TGTGCCAGCTCGGGAGACCCGAACACTGAAGCTTTCTTT.

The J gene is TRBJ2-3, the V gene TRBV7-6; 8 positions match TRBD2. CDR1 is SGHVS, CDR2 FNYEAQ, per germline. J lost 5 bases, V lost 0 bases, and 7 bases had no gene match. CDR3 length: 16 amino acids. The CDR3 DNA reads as TGTGCCAGCAGCTTAGCCGGGGGGGGCGAGGGAGATACGCAGTATTTT. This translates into CASSLAGGGEGDTQYF.

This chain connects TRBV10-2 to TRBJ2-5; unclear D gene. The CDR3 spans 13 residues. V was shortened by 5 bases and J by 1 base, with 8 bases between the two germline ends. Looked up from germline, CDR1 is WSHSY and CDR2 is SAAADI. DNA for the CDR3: TGCGCCAGCAGTCCCACCATCCAAGAGACCCAGTACTTC. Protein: CASSPTIQETQYF.

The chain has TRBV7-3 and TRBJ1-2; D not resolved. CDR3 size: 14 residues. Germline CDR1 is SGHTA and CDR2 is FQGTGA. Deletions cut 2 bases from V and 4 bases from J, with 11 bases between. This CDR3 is CASSLGPVSYGYTF. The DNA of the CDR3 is TGTGCCAGCAGCTTAGGACCGGTTTCCTATGGCTACACCTTC.

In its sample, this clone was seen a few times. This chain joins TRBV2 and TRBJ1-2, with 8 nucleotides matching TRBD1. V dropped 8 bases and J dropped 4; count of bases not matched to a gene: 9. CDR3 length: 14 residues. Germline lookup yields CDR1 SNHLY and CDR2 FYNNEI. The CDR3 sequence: CASVDRARPYGYTF. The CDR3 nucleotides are TGTGCCAGCGTGGACAGGGCCCGGCCCTATGGCTACACCTTC.

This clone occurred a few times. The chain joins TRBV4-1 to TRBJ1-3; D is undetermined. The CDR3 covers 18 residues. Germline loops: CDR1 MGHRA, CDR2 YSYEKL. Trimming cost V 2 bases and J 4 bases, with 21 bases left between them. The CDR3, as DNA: TGCGCCAGCAGCCAATGGGTACTGTACTCCGAACAAGGAAACACCATATATTTT. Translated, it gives CASSQWVLYSEQGNTIYF.

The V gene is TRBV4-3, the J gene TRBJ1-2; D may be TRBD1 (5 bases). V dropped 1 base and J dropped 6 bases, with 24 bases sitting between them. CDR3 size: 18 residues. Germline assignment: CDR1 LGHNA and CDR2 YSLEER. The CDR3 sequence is CASSQVSIGWGRRDGYTF. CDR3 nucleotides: TGCGCCAGCAGCCAAGTCTCTATAGGGTGGGGCAGGCGGGATGGCTACACCTTC.

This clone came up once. CDR3 coding DNA: TGTGCCATCAGTGAGTCCGCCAGGGGAGAGACCCAGTACTTC. Translated: CAISESARGETQYF. The V and J genes are TRBV10-3 and TRBJ2-5; maybe TRBD1 (6 bases). V gave up 0 bases and J gave up 4 bases, with 9 bases separating them. CDR1 and CDR2 (germline): ENHRY, SYGVKD. The CDR3 is 14 residues long.

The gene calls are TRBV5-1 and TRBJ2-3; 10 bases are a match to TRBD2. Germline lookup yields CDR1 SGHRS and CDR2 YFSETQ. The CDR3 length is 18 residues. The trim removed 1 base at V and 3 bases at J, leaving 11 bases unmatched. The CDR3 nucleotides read TGCGCCAGCAGCTTGCGGGCTAGCGGGGGCTCTTGGACAGATACGCAGTATTTT. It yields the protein CASSLRASGGSWTDTQYF.

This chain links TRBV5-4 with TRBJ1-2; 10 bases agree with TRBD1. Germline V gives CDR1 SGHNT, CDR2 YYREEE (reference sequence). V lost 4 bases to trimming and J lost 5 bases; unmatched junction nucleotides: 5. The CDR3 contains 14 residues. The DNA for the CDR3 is TGTGCCAGCAGCCGGGACAGGGGAGTTTATGGCTACACCTTC. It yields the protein CASSRDRGVYGYTF.

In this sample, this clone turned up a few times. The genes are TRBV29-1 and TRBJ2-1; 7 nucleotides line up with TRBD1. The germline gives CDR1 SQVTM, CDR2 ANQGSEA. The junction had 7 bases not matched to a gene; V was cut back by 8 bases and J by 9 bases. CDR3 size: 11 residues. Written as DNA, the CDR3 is TGCAGCCAAATAACAGGGGCTGAGCAGTTCTTC. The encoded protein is CSQITGAEQFF.

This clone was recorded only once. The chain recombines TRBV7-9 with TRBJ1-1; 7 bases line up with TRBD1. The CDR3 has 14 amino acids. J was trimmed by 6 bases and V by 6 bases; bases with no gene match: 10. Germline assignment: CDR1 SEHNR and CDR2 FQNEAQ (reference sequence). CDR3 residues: CASRLTGEFAEAFF. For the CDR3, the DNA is TGTGCCAGCAGACTAACAGGGGAATTCGCTGAAGCTTTCTTT.

CDR3 in amino acids: CASSPGQGLYTGELFF. The CDR3 DNA follows: TGTGCCAGCAGCCCGGGACAGGGGCTATACACCGGGGAGCTGTTTTTT. This chain connects TRBV5-6 to TRBJ2-2, with 10 bases aligning to TRBD1. From germline, CDR1 is SGHDT and CDR2 YYEEEE. The V and J ends lost 4 bases and 3 bases, in that order; junction bases with no gene match: 6. There are 16 residues in the CDR3.

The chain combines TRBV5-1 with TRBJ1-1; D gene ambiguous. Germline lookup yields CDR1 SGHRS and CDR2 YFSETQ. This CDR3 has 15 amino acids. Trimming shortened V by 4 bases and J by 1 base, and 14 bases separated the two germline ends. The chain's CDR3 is CASSPPPGPNTEAFF. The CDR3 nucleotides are TGCGCCAGCAGCCCGCCCCCGGGCCCGAACACTGAAGCTTTCTTT.